A single sample gave rise to the 26 T cell receptor beta chains below, sequenced in a study of OX40 agonist ivuxolimab in advanced cancers. Method: immunoSEQ multiplex PCR; TCRdb's copy keeps in-frame clones and lacks some. The table lists some 80,000 clones, approximately 95% of them singletons, with roughly 22% in the top ten. Sequencing used CD4+ or CD8+ T cells sorted from blood, obtained in a trial of the OX40 agonist ivuxolimab. The receptors originated from an adult with an advanced solid tumor such as melanoma, head and neck, liver or kidney cancer.

V gene TRBV5-4 combines with J gene TRBJ1-5; D unclear. Trimming stripped 4 bases from V and 0 bases from J, with 14 bases between. The CDR3 is 16 residues long. CDR1 and CDR2 (germline): SGHNT, YYREEE (reference sequence). CDR3 sequence (DNA): TGTGCCAGCAGCAATTGGGGAGATTATAGCAATCAGCCCCAGCATTTT. Translation: CASSNWGDYSNQPQHF.

This rearrangement joins TRBV5-6 to TRBJ2-1; tentatively, D is TRBD1 (6 bases). CDR1 SGHDT and CDR2 YYEEEE come from the germline V gene. The V end was cut by 2 bases, the J end by 4 bases, with 13 bases between. CDR3 length: 15 amino acids. The CDR3 protein is CASSFPGAGYNEQFF. The CDR3 DNA follows: TGTGCCAGCAGCTTTCCAGGGGCTGGGTACAATGAGCAGTTCTTC.

CDR3 sequence reads: CASSLGGQGTYEQYF. Here the CDR3 DNA reads TGTGCCAGCAGCCTGGGTGGCCAGGGAACCTACGAGCAGTACTTC. The rearrangement uses TRBV9 and TRBJ2-7; TRBD1 is a possible D gene (5 bases). The CDR3 spans 15 residues. The germline V gene encodes CDR1 SGDLS and CDR2 YYNGEE. The V end lost 4 bases, the J end lost 2 bases, and 16 bases lay between the germline ends.

The rearrangement uses TRBV7-2 and TRBJ1-2, with a tentative D call TRBD1 (5 bases). Germline V gives CDR1 SGHTA, CDR2 FQGNSA. The CDR3 is 13 amino acids. The ends were cut back, 3 bases at V and 4 bases at J, with 9 bases in the middle. The CDR3 nucleotides read TGTGCCAGCAGCTTCCCCGACAGCTATGGCTACACCTTC. Encoded protein: CASSFPDSYGYTF.

This chain uses TRBV10-2 with TRBJ2-5; D unclear. The J call is uncertain, as TRBJ2-7 better fits the DNA end. This CDR3 comprises 13 residues. Germline lookup yields CDR1 WSHSY and CDR2 SAAADI. The CDR3 bases are TGCGCCAGCAGTGAGTCAGACCCCTACGAGCAGTACTTC. Protein product: CASSESDPYEQYF.

The chain has TRBV11-2 and TRBJ2-2; D might be TRBD2 (6 bases). Trimming stripped 2 bases from V and 4 bases from J, with 17 bases between. The CDR3 sequence is 17 residues long. Germline values: CDR1 SGHAT, CDR2 FQNNGV. CDR3 protein: CASSLQRAGLFTGELFF. The CDR3 nucleotides are TGTGCCAGCAGCTTACAGCGGGCAGGCTTATTCACCGGGGAGCTGTTTTTT. Supplemented by reference TRBV11-2 and TRBJ2-2, the full variable domain reads EAGVAQSPRYKIIEKRQSVAFWCNPISGHATLYWYQQILGQGPKLLIQFQNNGVVDDSQLPKDRFSAERLKGVDSTLKIQPAKLEDSAVYLCASSLQRAGLFTGELFFGEGSRLTVL.

The chain employs TRBV9 and TRBJ2-3, with 10 bases aligning to TRBD2. The CDR3 totals 14 residues. V shed 2 bases and J 5 bases; nucleotides not matched to a gene: 2. Germline CDR1 and CDR2: SGDLS and YYNGEE. CDR3 DNA sequence: TGTGCCAGCAGCGTTAGCGGGGGGTTAGATACGCAGTATTTT. This gives the protein CASSVSGGLDTQYF.

The V and J genes are TRBV7-9 and TRBJ2-7; the D is unclear. The CDR3 is 11 amino acids. V was clipped by 5 bases and J by 3 bases, with 5 bases between them. Germline CDR1 SEHNR, CDR2 FQNEAQ (reference sequence). CDR3 residues: CASSPNYEQYF. The CDR3 nucleotides read TGTGCCAGCAGCCCGAACTACGAGCAGTACTTC.

The rearrangement links TRBV9 to TRBJ2-5; D may be TRBD2 (5 bases). V was shortened by 0 bases and J by 1 base, with 10 bases between the two germline ends. Germline lookup yields CDR1 SGDLS and CDR2 YYNGEE. CDR3 size: 15 residues. CDR3 in amino acids: CASSVVGGFQETQYF. The CDR3 DNA is TGTGCCAGCAGCGTAGTTGGAGGTTTCCAAGAGACCCAGTACTTC. The full variable domain, completed using reference TRBV9 and TRBJ2-5, is DSGVTQTPKHLITATGQRVTLRCSPRSGDLSVYWYQQSLDQGLQFLIQYYNGEERAKGNILERFSAQQFPDLHSELNLSSLELGDSALYFCASSVVGGFQETQYFGPGTRLLVL.

The rearrangement joins TRBV4-3 to TRBJ2-1, with D unclear. Deletions cut 3 bases from V and 3 bases from J, with 6 bases between. This CDR3 region has 13 residues. Germline assignment: CDR1 LGHNA and CDR2 YSLEER. The DNA for the CDR3 is TGCGCCAGCAGCCAGTACAGCTACAATGAGCAGTTCTTC. Translated, it gives CASSQYSYNEQFF.

V usage is TRBV7-8 and J usage is TRBJ1-1, with 8 bases fitting TRBD1. Germline V gene lookup returns CDR1 SGHVS and CDR2 FQNEAQ. Trimming removed 5 bases from V and 1 base from J; junction bases left unmatched: 9. The CDR3 spans 16 residues. CDR3 amino acids: CASSPGTGARNTEAFF. CDR3 bases: TGTGCCAGCAGCCCCGGGACAGGCGCTAGGAACACTGAAGCTTTCTTT.

This clone was counted a single time. CDR3 coding DNA: TGTGCTAGTGTCTCCCGGGACAGGGGTACAGATACGCAGTATTTT. Translation gives CASVSRDRGTDTQYF. V and J are TRBV12-5 and TRBJ2-3, with 10 bases identical to TRBD1. Germline CDR1 reads LGHNT; CDR2 reads FRNRAP. The CDR3 runs to 15 residues. V shed 7 bases, J shed 3 bases, and the junction held 7 bases outside the gene matches.

The V gene is TRBV5-4, the J gene TRBJ1-2; no definite D call. Germline V gives CDR1 SGHNT, CDR2 YYREEE (reference sequence). The CDR3 extends over 15 amino acids. Trimming left V 2 bases short and J 2 bases short, with 13 bases between. The CDR3: CASSLREFVNYGYTF. In DNA form, the CDR3 reads TGTGCCAGCAGCTTACGGGAATTCGTAAACTATGGCTACACCTTC.

Of note for this clone: One end of the junction is discordant with germline, which a read error may explain. The chain carries TRBV5-4 and TRBJ2-1, with TRBD2 identical over 11 bases. The CDR3 is made up of 15 amino acids. Per germline, CDR1 SGHNT and CDR2 YYREEE (reference sequence). As DNA, the CDR3 is TGTGCCGGCAGCCTAGCGGGAGGAAACTTAGGGGAGCAGTTCTTC. Translated, it gives CAGSLAGGNLGEQFF.

The J gene is TRBJ1-6, the V gene TRBV28; no definite D call. The V end was cut by 8 bases, the J end by 0 bases, with 11 bases between. Germline V gene data show CDR1 as MDHEN and CDR2 as SYDVKM. There are 15 residues in the CDR3. The CDR3 is CASFNRGSYNSPLHF. The DNA for the CDR3 is TGTGCCAGCTTTAATCGGGGCTCCTATAATTCACCCCTCCACTTT.

CDR3 amino acids: CASSQEWAGLQNEQFF. DNA for the CDR3: TGCGCCAGCAGCCAAGAATGGGCAGGACTCCAAAATGAGCAGTTCTTC. V gene TRBV4-3 combines with J gene TRBJ2-1; possible D gene TRBD2, 5 bases. Germline CDR1 and CDR2: LGHNA and YSLEER. This CDR3 contains 16 residues. V shed 0 bases and J shed 7 bases, with 16 bases lying between them.

The genes are TRBV18 and TRBJ1-1; D is unclear. The CDR3 is 14 residues long. Germline loops: CDR1 KGHSH, CDR2 LQKENI. The ends were cut back, 3 bases at V and 3 bases at J, with 11 bases in the middle. CDR3 in DNA: TGTGCCAGCTCACCTGCTTCCCAGGACACTGAAGCTTTCTTT. Translating gives CASSPASQDTEAFF.

The CDR3 nucleotides are TGTGCCAGCAGCCAACATACAGGCTACAATGAGCAGTTCTTC. Translated: CASSQHTGYNEQFF. The chain has TRBV14 and TRBJ2-1; tentative D call: TRBD1 (5 bases). Germline V CDR1 and CDR2: SGHDN, FVKESK. V lost 2 bases and J 3 bases, leaving 8 bases between the germline ends. This CDR3 contains 14 residues.

This sequence joins TRBV6-5 and TRBJ1-4, with D perhaps matching TRBD1 (5 bases). With 6 bases removed from V and 8 bases from J, the gap between germline ends came to 13 bases. The CDR3 contains 13 residues. Looked up from germline, CDR1 is MNHEY and CDR2 is SVGAGI. CDR3: CASRTAPREKLFF. As DNA, the CDR3 is TGTGCCAGCAGGACAGCCCCGCGGGAAAAACTGTTTTTT.

The rearrangement links TRBV27 to TRBJ2-6; no clear D gene. The germline V gene encodes CDR1 MNHEY and CDR2 SMNVEV (reference sequence). The length of the CDR3 is 18 residues. The V end was cut by 6 bases, the J end by 0 bases, with 18 bases between. In nucleotides, the CDR3 is TGTGCCAGCAGAGCCTTGGACGGGTTCTACTCTGGGGCCAACGTCCTGACTTTC. It encodes CASRALDGFYSGANVLTF.

As DNA, the CDR3 is TGTGCCAGCAGTTACTCGGACAGGGGGCACTATGGCTACACCTTC. Translating gives CASSYSDRGHYGYTF. The genes are TRBV6-6 and TRBJ1-2; 11 positions agree with TRBD1. Trimming removed 0 bases from V and 3 bases from J; junction bases left unmatched: 0. The CDR3 contains 15 residues. Germline values: CDR1 MNHNY, CDR2 SVGAGI (reference sequence).

This chain connects TRBV6-1 to TRBJ2-7; TRBD1 aligns across 9 bases. This CDR3 is built from 15 residues. Germline V gene sequence: CDR1 MNHNS, CDR2 SASEGT. The V segment lost 3 bases and the J segment 3 bases; nucleotides outside the gene matches: 6. The CDR3 reads CASSDGTGPFYEQYF. The CDR3 coding sequence is TGTGCCAGCAGTGACGGGACAGGGCCCTTCTACGAGCAGTACTTC.

The chain recombines TRBV9 with TRBJ1-4; D possibly corresponds to TRBD1 (5 bases). CDR3 length equals 13 residues. Germline lookup yields CDR1 SGDLS and CDR2 YYNGEE. Trimming took 2 bases from V and 5 from J, leaving 7 bases between them. CDR3 region: CASSVRQNEKLFF. The CDR3, as DNA: TGTGCCAGCAGCGTGCGACAGAATGAAAAACTGTTTTTT.

The J gene is TRBJ1-2, the V gene TRBV19; D not certain. Between the trimmed V and J ends, which lost 3 bases and 5 bases, there was a span of 7 bases. Germline V gene sequence: CDR1 LNHDA, CDR2 SQIVND (reference sequence). This CDR3 comprises 12 residues. The CDR3 sequence is CASSITEYGYTF. CDR3 nucleotide sequence: TGTGCCAGTAGTATCACGGAGTATGGCTACACCTTC.

CDR3 loop: CASSQDELGTGELFF. The CDR3 DNA reads as TGCGCCAGCAGCCAAGACGAGCTAGGCACCGGGGAGCTGTTTTTT. The chain joins TRBV4-1 to TRBJ2-2; no firm D call. Germline V gives CDR1 MGHRA, CDR2 YSYEKL. V lost 0 bases and J 4 bases, leaving 9 bases between the germline ends. The CDR3 length is 15 residues.

The rearrangement links TRBV7-8 to TRBJ2-5, with D possibly being TRBD2 (6 bases). Trimming shortened V by 2 bases and J by 5 bases, and 12 bases separated the two germline ends. The CDR3 is 14 residues long. Germline V gene lookup returns CDR1 SGHVS and CDR2 FQNEAQ. CDR3 DNA: TGTGCCAGCAGCTTACTAGTGGGGAGGGAGACCCAGTACTTC. This sequence encodes CASSLLVGRETQYF.